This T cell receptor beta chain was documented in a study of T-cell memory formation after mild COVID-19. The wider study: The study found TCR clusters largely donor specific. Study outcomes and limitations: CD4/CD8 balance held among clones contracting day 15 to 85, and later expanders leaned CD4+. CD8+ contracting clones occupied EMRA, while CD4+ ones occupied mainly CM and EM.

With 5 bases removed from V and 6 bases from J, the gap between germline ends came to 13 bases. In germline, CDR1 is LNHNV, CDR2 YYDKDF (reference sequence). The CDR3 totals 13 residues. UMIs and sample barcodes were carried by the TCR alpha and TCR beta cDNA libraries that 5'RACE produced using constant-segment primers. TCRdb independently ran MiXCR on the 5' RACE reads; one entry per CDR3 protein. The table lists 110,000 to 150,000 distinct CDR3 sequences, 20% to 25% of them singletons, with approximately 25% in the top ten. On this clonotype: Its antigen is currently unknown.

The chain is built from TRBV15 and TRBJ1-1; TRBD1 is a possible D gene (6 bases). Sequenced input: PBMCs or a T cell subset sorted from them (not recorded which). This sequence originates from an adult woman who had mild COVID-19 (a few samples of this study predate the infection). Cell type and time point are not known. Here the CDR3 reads CATSPDSRAEAFF. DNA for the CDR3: TGTGCCACCAGCCCGGACAGTCGCGCTGAAGCTTTCTTT.